This T cell receptor (beta chain) came from a study of blood T cell repertoires in COVID-19. As for the study in general: Material from acute and convalescent COVID-19 was sourced from the United States, Italy and Spain. In each case, the material was cDNA or gDNA derived from T cells, B-cell-depleted T cells, or PBMCs.

In the authors' methods: Amplification from reference gene primers served as the basis for estimated nucleated cell counts. Repertoires were generated with immunoSEQ multiplex PCR, while TCRdb's copy carries only in-frame clones and drops some. V, J and clone size were drawn from that table, and D and trimming were deduced from the DNA. The table has hundreds of thousands of clones, about 82% seen once. The CDR3 length is 15 residues. Germline V gene lookup returns CDR1 SNHLY and CDR2 FYNNEI. The V gene lost 8 bases and the J gene lost 4 bases, with 20 bases spanning the gap. The TCR was taken from a woman aged 45-65 years with active or convalescent COVID-19. The specimen was peripheral blood. V usage is TRBV2 and J usage is TRBJ1-1; TRBD1 is a possible D gene (6 bases). CDR3: CASGNGGGRGTEAFF. The CDR3 DNA reads TGTGCCAGCGGCAACGGCGGGGGCAGGGGCACTGAAGCTTTCTTT.